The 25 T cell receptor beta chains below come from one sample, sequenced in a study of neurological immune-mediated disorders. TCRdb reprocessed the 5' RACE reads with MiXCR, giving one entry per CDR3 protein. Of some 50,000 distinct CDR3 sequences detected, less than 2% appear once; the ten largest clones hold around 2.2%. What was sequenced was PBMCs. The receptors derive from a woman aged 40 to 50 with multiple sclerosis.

The CDR3 region is CASSSGQGEYGYTF. As DNA, the CDR3 is TGTGCCAGCAGCTCGGGACAGGGGGAATATGGCTACACCTTC. The V and J genes are TRBV7-8 and TRBJ1-2; 11 nucleotides agree with TRBD1. The ends lost 4 bases at V and 5 bases at J; junction bases unmatched: 3. Looked up from germline, CDR1 is SGHVS and CDR2 is FQNEAQ. The CDR3 is made up of 14 amino acids. The complete variable domain, with remaining parts taken from reference TRBV7-8 and TRBJ1-2, reads GAGVSQSPRYKVAKRGQDVALRCDPISGHVSLFWYQQALGQGPEFLTYFQNEAQLDKSGLPSDRFFAERPEGSVSTLKIQRTQQEDSAVYLCASSSGQGEYGYTFGSGTRLTVV.

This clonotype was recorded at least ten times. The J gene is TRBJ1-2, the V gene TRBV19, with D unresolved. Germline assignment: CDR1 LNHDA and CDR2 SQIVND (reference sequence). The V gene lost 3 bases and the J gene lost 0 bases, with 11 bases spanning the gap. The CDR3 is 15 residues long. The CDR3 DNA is TGTGCCAGTAGTATGGGTACGGAAGCTAACTATGGCTACACCTTC. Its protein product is CASSMGTEANYGYTF.

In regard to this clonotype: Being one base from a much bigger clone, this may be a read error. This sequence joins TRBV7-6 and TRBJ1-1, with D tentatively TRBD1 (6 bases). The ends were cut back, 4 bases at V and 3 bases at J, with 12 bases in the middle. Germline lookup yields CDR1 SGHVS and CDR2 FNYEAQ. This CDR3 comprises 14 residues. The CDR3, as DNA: TGTGCCAGCAGCTCTCAGGGACATTACACTGAAGCTTTCTTT. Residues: CASSSQGHYTEAFF. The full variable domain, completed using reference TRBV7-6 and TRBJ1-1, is GAGVSQSPRYKVTKRGQDVALRCDPISGHVSLYWYRQALGQGPEFLTYFNYEAQQDKSGLPNDRFSAERPEGSISTLTIQRTEQRDSAMYRCASSSQGHYTEAFFGQGTRLTVV.

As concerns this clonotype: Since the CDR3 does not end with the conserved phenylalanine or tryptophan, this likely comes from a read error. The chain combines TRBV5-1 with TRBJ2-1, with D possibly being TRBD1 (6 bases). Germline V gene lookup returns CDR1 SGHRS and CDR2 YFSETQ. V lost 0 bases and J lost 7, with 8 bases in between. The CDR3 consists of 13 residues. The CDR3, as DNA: TGCGCCAGCAGCTTGGAGGGGGAGAATGAGCAGTTCAAC. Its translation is CASSLEGENEQFN.

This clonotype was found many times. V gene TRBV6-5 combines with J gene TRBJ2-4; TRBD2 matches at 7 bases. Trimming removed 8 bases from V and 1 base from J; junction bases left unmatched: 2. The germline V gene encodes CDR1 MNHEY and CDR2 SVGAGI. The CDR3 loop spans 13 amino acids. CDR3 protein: CASFGGAKNIQYF. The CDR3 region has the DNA TGTGCCAGCTTCGGGGGGGCCAAAAACATTCAGTACTTC.

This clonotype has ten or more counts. CDR3 amino acids: CASSYSWTANTEAFF. As DNA, the CDR3 is TGTGCCAGCAGTTACTCGTGGACAGCGAACACTGAAGCTTTCTTT. The chain carries TRBV6-5 and TRBJ1-1, with a weak D call TRBD1 (6 bases). CDR1 is MNHEY and CDR2 is SVGAGI in the germline V gene. Trimming left V 0 bases short and J 1 base short, with 9 bases between. The CDR3 is 15 amino acids.

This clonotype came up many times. DNA of the CDR3: TGCAGTGCTAACACACCTAGCACAGATACGCAGTATTTT. It encodes CSANTPSTDTQYF. This chain connects TRBV20-1 to TRBJ2-3, with D unresolved. The germline gives CDR1 DFQATT, CDR2 SNEGSKA (reference sequence). V gave up 4 bases and J gave up 0 bases, with 8 bases separating them. The CDR3 loop spans 13 amino acids.

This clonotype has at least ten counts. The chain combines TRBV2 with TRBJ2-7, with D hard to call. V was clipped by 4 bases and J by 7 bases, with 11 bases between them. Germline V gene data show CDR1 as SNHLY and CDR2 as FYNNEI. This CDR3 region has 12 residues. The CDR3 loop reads CASSAEFSEQYF. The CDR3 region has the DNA TGTGCCAGCAGTGCAGAGTTCTCGGAGCAGTACTTC.

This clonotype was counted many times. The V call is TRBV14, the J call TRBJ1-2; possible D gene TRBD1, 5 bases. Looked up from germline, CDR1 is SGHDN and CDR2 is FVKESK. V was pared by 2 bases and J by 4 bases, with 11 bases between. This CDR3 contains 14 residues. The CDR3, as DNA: TGTGCCAGCAGCCAAACGGGGGGTTCCTATGGCTACACCTTC. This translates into CASSQTGGSYGYTF.

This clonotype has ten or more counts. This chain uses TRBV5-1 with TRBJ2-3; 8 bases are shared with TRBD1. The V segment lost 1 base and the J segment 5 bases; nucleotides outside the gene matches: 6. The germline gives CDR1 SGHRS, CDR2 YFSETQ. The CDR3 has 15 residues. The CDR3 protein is CASSLLGQGVDTQYF. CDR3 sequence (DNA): TGCGCCAGCAGCTTGCTCGGACAGGGTGTAGATACGCAGTATTTT.

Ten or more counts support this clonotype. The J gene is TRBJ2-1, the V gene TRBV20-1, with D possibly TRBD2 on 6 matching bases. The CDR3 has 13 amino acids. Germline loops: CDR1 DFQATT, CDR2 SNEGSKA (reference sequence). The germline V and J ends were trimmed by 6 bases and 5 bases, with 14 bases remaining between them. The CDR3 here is CSAIRGTHNEQFF. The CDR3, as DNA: TGCAGTGCCATCCGAGGGACTCACAATGAGCAGTTCTTC.

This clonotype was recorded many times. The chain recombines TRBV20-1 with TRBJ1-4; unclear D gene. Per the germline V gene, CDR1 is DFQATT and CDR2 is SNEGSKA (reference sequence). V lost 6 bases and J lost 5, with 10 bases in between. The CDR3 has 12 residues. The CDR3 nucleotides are TGCAGTGCATCGGGCCCCAATGAAAAACTGTTTTTT. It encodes CSASGPNEKLFF.

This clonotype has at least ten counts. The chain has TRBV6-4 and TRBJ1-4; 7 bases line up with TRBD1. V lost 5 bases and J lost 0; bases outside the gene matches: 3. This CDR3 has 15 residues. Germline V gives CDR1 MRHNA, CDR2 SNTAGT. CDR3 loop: CASSSGTATNEKLFF. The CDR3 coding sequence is TGTGCCAGCAGTTCCGGGACAGCAACTAATGAAAAACTGTTTTTT.

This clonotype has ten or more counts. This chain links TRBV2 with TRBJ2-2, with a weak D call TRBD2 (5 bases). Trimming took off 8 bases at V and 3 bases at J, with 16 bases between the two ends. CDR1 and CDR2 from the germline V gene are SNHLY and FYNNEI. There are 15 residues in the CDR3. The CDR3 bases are TGTGCCAGCGTGCCGGACGGGGTTGACACCGGGGAGCTGTTTTTT. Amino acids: CASVPDGVDTGELFF. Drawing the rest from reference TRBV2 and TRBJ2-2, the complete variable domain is EPEVTQTPSHQVTQMGQEVILRCVPISNHLYFYWYRQILGQKVEFLVSFYNNEISEKSEIFDDQFSVERPDGSNFTLKIRSTKLEDSAMYFCASVPDGVDTGELFFGEGSRLTVL.

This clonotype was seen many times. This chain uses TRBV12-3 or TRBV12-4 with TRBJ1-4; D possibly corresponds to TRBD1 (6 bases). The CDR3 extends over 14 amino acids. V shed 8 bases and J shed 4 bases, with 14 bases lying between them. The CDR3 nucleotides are TGTGCCAGCGGGACCGGGGGCGGTAATGAAAAACTGTTTTTT. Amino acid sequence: CASGTGGGNEKLFF.

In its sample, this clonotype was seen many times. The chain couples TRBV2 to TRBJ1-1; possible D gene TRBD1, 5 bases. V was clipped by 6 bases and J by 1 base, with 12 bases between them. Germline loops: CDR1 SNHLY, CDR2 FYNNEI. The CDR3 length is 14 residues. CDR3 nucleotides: TGTGCCAGCAGAGCGCGTGGGGGGAACACTGAAGCTTTCTTT. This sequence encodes CASRARGGNTEAFF.

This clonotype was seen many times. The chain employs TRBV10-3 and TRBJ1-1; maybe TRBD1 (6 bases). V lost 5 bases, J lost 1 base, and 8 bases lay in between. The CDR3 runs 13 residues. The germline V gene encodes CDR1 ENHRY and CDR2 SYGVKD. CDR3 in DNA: TGTGCCATCAGTACGGACAGGAACACTGAAGCTTTCTTT. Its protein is CAISTDRNTEAFF.

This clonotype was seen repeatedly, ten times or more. CDR3: CASSFSRPTEAFF. The CDR3 coding sequence is TGTGCCAGCAGTTTTTCGCGACCCACTGAAGCTTTCTTT. The rearrangement joins TRBV12-3 or TRBV12-4 to TRBJ1-1; D not certain. This CDR3 contains 13 residues. V lost 3 bases and J 4 bases, leaving 9 bases between the germline ends.

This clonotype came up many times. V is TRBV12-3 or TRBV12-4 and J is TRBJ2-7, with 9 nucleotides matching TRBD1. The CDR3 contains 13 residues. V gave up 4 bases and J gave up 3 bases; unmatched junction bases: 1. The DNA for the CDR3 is TGTGCCAGCAGTTGGGGACAGGGCTACGAGCAGTACTTC. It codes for CASSWGQGYEQYF.

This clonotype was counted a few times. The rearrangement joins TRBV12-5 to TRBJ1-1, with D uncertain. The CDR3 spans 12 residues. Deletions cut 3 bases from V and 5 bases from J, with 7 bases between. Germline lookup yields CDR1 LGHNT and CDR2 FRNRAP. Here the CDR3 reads CASGLWGTEAFF. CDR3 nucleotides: TGTGCTAGTGGTTTATGGGGAACTGAAGCTTTCTTT.

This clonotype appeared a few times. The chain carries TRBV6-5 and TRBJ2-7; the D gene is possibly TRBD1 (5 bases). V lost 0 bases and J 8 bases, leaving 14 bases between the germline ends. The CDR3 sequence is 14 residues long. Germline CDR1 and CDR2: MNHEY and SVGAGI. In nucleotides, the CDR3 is TGTGCCAGCAGTTACTCACGAACAGGCGCCAAGCAGTACTTC. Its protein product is CASSYSRTGAKQYF.

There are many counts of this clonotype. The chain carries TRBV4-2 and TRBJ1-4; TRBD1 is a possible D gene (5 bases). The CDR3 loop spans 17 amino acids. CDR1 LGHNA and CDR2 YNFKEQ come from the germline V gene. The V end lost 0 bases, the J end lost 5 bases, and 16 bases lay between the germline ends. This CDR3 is CASSQELWAGLNEKLFF. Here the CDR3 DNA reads TGTGCCAGCAGCCAAGAGCTCTGGGCAGGGTTAAATGAAAAACTGTTTTTT.

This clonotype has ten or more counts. CDR3 residues: CASSSFDRDEQYF. Written as DNA, the CDR3 is TGTGCCAGCAGTTCCTTTGACAGGGACGAGCAGTACTTC. The rearrangement uses TRBV6-6 and TRBJ2-7; 7 positions agree with TRBD1. Germline CDR1 MNHNY, CDR2 SVGAGI (reference sequence). The V segment lost 4 bases and the J segment 5 bases; nucleotides outside the gene matches: 5. The CDR3 spans 13 residues.

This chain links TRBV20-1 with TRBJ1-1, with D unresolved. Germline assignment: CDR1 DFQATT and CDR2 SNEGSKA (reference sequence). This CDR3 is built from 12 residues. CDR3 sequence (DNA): TGCGGCGGTCGCCAAATGAACACTGAAGCTTTCTTT. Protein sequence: CGGRQMNTEAFF.

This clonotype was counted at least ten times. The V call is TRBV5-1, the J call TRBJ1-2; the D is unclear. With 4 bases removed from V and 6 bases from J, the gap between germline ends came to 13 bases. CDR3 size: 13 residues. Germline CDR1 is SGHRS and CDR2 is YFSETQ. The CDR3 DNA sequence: TGCGCCAGCAGCGAGATTTCCTATGATGGCTACACCTTC. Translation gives CASSEISYDGYTF.